Following are 21 T cell receptor beta chains from one sample sequenced in a study. Using its own MiXCR run on the 5' RACE reads, TCRdb lists one record per CDR3 protein. The sample includes 32,000 or so distinct CDR3 sequences, 25% to 30% of them seen just once. The sorted Tregs were CD4+CD25+CD127-/low cells. Sequenced sample: tumor-infiltrating Tregs sorted from the breast tumor. Receptor source: a female donor with breast cancer.

The rearrangement uses TRBV11-1 and TRBJ2-7; D uncertain. V lost 8 bases and J 4 bases, leaving 12 bases between the germline ends. Germline CDR1 is SGHAT and CDR2 is FQDESV (reference sequence). The CDR3 totals 12 residues. In DNA, the CDR3 is TGTGCCAGCGGACCTGATAAATACGAGCAGTACTTC. Protein product: CASGPDKYEQYF.

Notes on this clonotype: The CDR3 does not close with the conserved phenylalanine or tryptophan, likely indicating a read error. No DNA is shown, since the ends of the CDR3 on it are uncertain; the CDR3 is the one TCRdb lists. The rearrangement uses TRBV6-5 and TRBJ1-4. The CDR3 contains 13 residues when both ends are counted. Germline V gives CDR1 MNHEY, CDR2 SVGAGI. The CDR3 region is CASSSSPRPYGNY.

The chain uses TRBV12-3 or TRBV12-4 and TRBJ1-1; 7 nucleotides line up with TRBD1. CDR3 length: 14 residues. J lost 3 bases, V lost 5 bases, and 6 bases had no gene match. The CDR3 loop is CASSPPTGYTEAFF. The CDR3 nucleotides read TGTGCCAGCAGTCCGCCGACAGGGTACACTGAAGCTTTCTTT.

The chain has TRBV29-1 and TRBJ2-7; TRBD1 agrees at 9 bases. J lost 4 bases, V lost 7 bases, and 5 bases had no gene match. Germline values: CDR1 SQVTM, CDR2 ANQGSEA. CDR3 length: 12 residues. Here the CDR3 DNA reads TGCAGCGCGGGACAGGGAACTTACGAGCAGTACTTC. Encoded protein: CSAGQGTYEQYF.

This clonotype is medium-sized. The chain couples TRBV6-5 to TRBJ2-3; 10 bases line up with TRBD2. Trimming at V came to 2 bases and at J to 4 bases, leaving 3 bases not matched to a gene. Per the germline V gene, CDR1 is MNHEY and CDR2 is SVGAGI. The CDR3 contains 15 residues. The CDR3 DNA is TGTGCCAGCAGTTACGCTAGCGGGAGCCCAGATACGCAGTATTTT. This translates into CASSYASGSPDTQYF.

This clonotype was picked up a small number of times. J is TRBJ1-4 and V is TRBV6-1; D not resolved. The V and J ends lost 3 bases and 0 bases respectively, with 11 bases between them. The CDR3 sequence is 16 residues long. The germline V gene encodes CDR1 MNHNS and CDR2 SASEGT. CDR3 nucleotides: TGTGCCAGCAGTGATCCTCGCGGACCAACTAATGAAAAACTGTTTTTT. Translating gives CASSDPRGPTNEKLFF.

In its sample, this clonotype was seen many times. The genes are TRBV5-1 and TRBJ1-2, with a tentative D call TRBD1 (5 bases). The length of the CDR3 is 13 residues. V lost 1 base, J lost 2 bases, and 6 bases lay in between. Germline V gene sequence: CDR1 SGHRS, CDR2 YFSETQ. In DNA, the CDR3 is TGCGCCAGCAGCTTGTGGGGCAACTATGGCTACACCTTC. Translating it yields CASSLWGNYGYTF.

There are a few counts of this clonotype. This chain uses TRBV6-2 or TRBV6-3 with TRBJ2-3, with D tentatively TRBD1 (6 bases). Trimming removed 7 bases at V and 1 base at J, with 15 bases between. Germline loops: CDR1 MNHEY, CDR2 SVGEGT. The CDR3 extends over 15 amino acids. For the CDR3, the DNA is TGTGCCAGCACCATACAGGGAAGGCGCACAGATACGCAGTATTTT. Translated, it gives CASTIQGRRTDTQYF.

By share, this clonotype ranks as medium-sized (0.01 to 0.1%). This sequence joins TRBV7-2 and TRBJ2-1, with a tentative D call TRBD2 (6 bases). CDR3 size: 15 residues. Germline assignment: CDR1 SGHTA and CDR2 FQGNSA. Trimming cost V 5 bases and J 2 bases, with 13 bases left between them. The CDR3: CASSPLGGPYNEQFF. The DNA of the CDR3 is TGTGCCAGCAGCCCCTTGGGGGGTCCCTACAATGAGCAGTTCTTC.

A note on this clonotype: At one end the junction does not follow the germline gene, possibly because of a read error. The rearrangement joins TRBV20-1 to TRBJ1-5; D is possibly TRBD1 (6 bases). The CDR3 has 14 residues. The germline V gene has CDR1 DFQATT and CDR2 SNEGSKA (reference sequence). Here the CDR3 DNA reads TGCAGTGCTACCGGGACAAGGGGCAATCAGACCCAGCATTTT. Its translation is CSATGTRGNQTQHF.

A single count supports this clonotype. A much larger clonotype is one base distant, so this may be a read error. The chain couples TRBV20-1 to TRBJ2-7, with 7 bases fitting TRBD1. Germline CDR1 is DFQATT and CDR2 is SNEGSKA (reference sequence). CDR3 length: 14 residues. CDR3 sequence (DNA): TGCAGTGCTAGAGTTCCACAGGGGCGGTACGAGCGGTACTTC. This sequence encodes CSARVPQGRYERYF.

Concerning this clonotype itself: This may stem from a read error, because a much larger clone lies one nucleotide away. The V and J genes are TRBV18 and TRBJ1-1; unclear D gene. Germline V gene data show CDR1 as KGHSH and CDR2 as LQKENI. Between the trimmed V and J ends, which lost 2 bases and 2 bases, there was a span of 9 bases. The CDR3 loop spans 14 amino acids. The CDR3 region has the DNA TGTGCCAGCTCACCAATGCGGGTTAACACTGAAGCTTTCTTT. This gives the protein CASSPMRVNTEAFF.

This clonotype was counted a few times. The chain uses TRBV6-2 or TRBV6-3 and TRBJ1-5, with 9 nucleotides matching TRBD1. The CDR3 consists of 14 residues. The germline V gene encodes CDR1 MNHEY and CDR2 SVGEGT. V gave up 2 bases and J gave up 5 bases; unmatched junction bases: 1. CDR3 DNA sequence: TGTGCCAGCAGTTACGGGACAGGGTATCAGCCCCAGCATTTT. This translates into CASSYGTGYQPQHF.

The rearrangement joins TRBV6-1 to TRBJ1-2; D is perhaps TRBD1 (6 bases). V lost 0 bases to trimming and J lost 6 bases, with 17 bases between them. The CDR3 has 16 residues. In germline, CDR1 is MNHNS, CDR2 SASEGT. The DNA for the CDR3 is TGTGCCAGCAGTGAAGCTGTGGGGGCCGCAAACCATGGCTACACCTTC. This encodes CASSEAVGAANHGYTF.

The rearrangement joins TRBV21-1 to TRBJ2-7; TRBD2 is the table's D call and was not checked against the DNA. TRBV21-1 is annotated as a pseudogene. The CDR3 totals 16 residues. The CDR3: CASSKMGSPNSYEQYF. The CDR3 DNA reads TGTGCCAGCAGCAAAATGGGCTCTCCGAACTCCTACGAGCAGTACTTC.

Comments on this clonotype: This may come from a read error, since a much larger clone is one base off. The chain uses TRBV27 and TRBJ1-2; tentatively, D is TRBD1 (6 bases). The V and J ends lost 6 bases and 0 bases respectively, with 26 bases between them. Germline assignment: CDR1 MNHEY and CDR2 SMNVEV (reference sequence). The CDR3 runs 19 residues. CDR3 in DNA: TGTGCCAGCAGACAAGGCCCTCCGGGACGGGGGGCTTCTAACTATGGCTACACCTTC. This encodes CASRQGPPGRGASNYGYTF.

This clonotype was seen repeatedly, ten times or more. The rearrangement joins TRBV7-3 to TRBJ2-1, with 9 nucleotides matching TRBD2. V lost 3 bases and J lost 6; bases outside the gene matches: 9. The CDR3 runs 16 residues. Germline CDR1 and CDR2: SGHTA and FQGTGA. The CDR3 region has the DNA TGTGCCAGCAGCTTGATAGTTAGCGGGAGTGTCAATGAGCAGTTCTTC. Residues: CASSLIVSGSVNEQFF.

This clonotype has a count of ten or more. The chain recombines TRBV4-1 with TRBJ2-1; TRBD2 might be the D (5 bases). The V end lost 3 bases, the J end lost 9 bases, and 12 bases lay between the germline ends. CDR3 size: 13 residues. Germline V gene sequence: CDR1 MGHRA, CDR2 YSYEKL. For the CDR3, the DNA is TGCGCCAGCAGCCAGCCCTTGGGGAGTGAGCAGTTCTTC. This translates into CASSQPLGSEQFF.

The sample holds one count of this clonotype. This sequence joins TRBV2 and TRBJ2-4; 11 nucleotides agree with TRBD2. The length of the CDR3 is 11 residues. V lost 8 bases and J lost 9; bases outside the gene matches: 0. Germline V gene lookup returns CDR1 SNHLY and CDR2 FYNNEI. The CDR3 coding sequence is TGTGCCAGCGGACTAGCGGGCATTCAGTACTTC. Protein product: CASGLAGIQYF.

Notes on this clonotype: Germline and junction disagree at one end, which may indicate a read error. The V call is TRBV20-1, the J call TRBJ2-5, with D perhaps TRBD1 (7 bases). This CDR3 spans 17 amino acids. CDR1 DFQATT and CDR2 SNEGSKA come from the germline V gene (reference sequence). CDR3 bases: TGCAGTGCTGGAGATCCGGGCAGGGGGATATCCAGGGAGGCCCAGTACTTC. Its translation: CSAGDPGRGISREAQYF.

This clonotype was seen at least ten times. The rearrangement uses TRBV10-3 and TRBJ1-5, with D maybe TRBD1 (5 bases). The V and J ends lost 8 bases and 2 bases respectively, with 10 bases between them. The CDR3 has 13 residues. The germline gives CDR1 ENHRY, CDR2 SYGVKD. CDR3 in DNA: TGTGCCATCTGGGGGGGGGGCAATCAGCCCCAGCATTTT. This codes for CAIWGGGNQPQHF.